This entry lists 29 T cell receptor beta chains sequenced from one sample in a study of T-cell memory formation after mild COVID-19 (dated by TCRdb to about 2021). Preparation of the library involved 5' RACE. Sequencing was carried out with an Illumina NovaSeq 6000. TCRdb handled the public reads itself, with Q25 trimming in fastp and clone calling in MiXCR, and kept productive beta chains. Rows are unified per CDR3 protein, each entry keeping the most common DNA and genes. Recorded for this sample are fewer than 450,000 distinct CDR3 sequences; more than 20% of them occurred a single time. The top ten clones comprise around 9% of the sample. What was sequenced was PBMCs or a T cell subset sorted from them (not recorded which). These receptors were taken from an adult woman who had mild COVID-19 (a few samples of this study predate the infection). The sample titles of this study are shuffled in the database, so cell type and time point are left out; the donor was told from shared clones.

J is TRBJ2-3 and V is TRBV7-2; 8 bases match TRBD1. With 5 bases clipped from V and 4 bases from J, the junction kept 8 bases outside the gene matches. Germline CDR1 SGHTA, CDR2 FQGNSA. The CDR3 has 15 amino acids. The CDR3 loop reads CASSPGQGKADTQYF. CDR3 sequence (DNA): TGTGCCAGCAGCCCCGGACAGGGTAAAGCAGATACGCAGTATTTT.

The gene calls are TRBV2 and TRBJ1-3; unclear D gene. The V end lost 6 bases, the J end lost 0 bases, and 15 bases lay between the germline ends. The CDR3 spans 16 residues. Germline lookup yields CDR1 SNHLY and CDR2 FYNNEI. This CDR3 reads CASRKSTERSGNTIYF. The CDR3 region has the DNA TGTGCCAGCAGGAAATCGACGGAACGCTCTGGAAACACCATATATTTT.

This clonotype was observed at least ten times. CDR3 amino acids: CASSPRQLTNYGYTF. The CDR3 coding sequence is TGTGCCAGCTCACCACGGCAGTTGACTAACTATGGCTACACCTTC. The chain uses TRBV18 and TRBJ1-2, with D unclear. V gave up 1 base and J gave up 0 bases, with 9 bases separating them. The CDR3 loop spans 15 amino acids. CDR1 KGHSH and CDR2 LQKENI come from the germline V gene.

This clonotype came up a few times. The rearrangement uses TRBV9 and TRBJ2-5; 11 nucleotides line up with TRBD1. Per germline, CDR1 SGDLS and CDR2 YYNGEE. The CDR3 consists of 15 residues. Trimming at V came to 3 bases and at J to 2 bases, leaving 3 bases not matched to a gene. The chain's CDR3 is CASSARDRGQETQYF. The CDR3 nucleotides read TGTGCCAGCAGCGCCCGGGACAGGGGGCAAGAGACCCAGTACTTC.

The CDR3 region is CASSLAGRATEAFF. The CDR3 nucleotides are TGTGCCAGCAGCTTGGCCGGGCGGGCTACTGAAGCTTTCTTT. V gene TRBV5-5 combines with J gene TRBJ1-1; D call uncertain. This CDR3 has 14 residues. Deletions cut 0 bases from V and 5 bases from J, with 11 bases between. The germline CDR1 and CDR2 sequences are SGHKS and YYEKEE (reference sequence).

The chain has TRBV16 and TRBJ1-2; D perhaps matches TRBD1 (5 bases). This CDR3 contains 15 residues. Germline V gene sequence: CDR1 KGHSY, CDR2 FQNENV. Trimming removed 0 bases at V and 4 bases at J, with 12 bases between. The CDR3 region is CASSQSTEGFYGYTF. The CDR3 nucleotides read TGTGCCAGCAGCCAATCGACTGAGGGGTTCTATGGCTACACCTTC.

The chain employs TRBV7-2 and TRBJ2-5; D is unclear. The germline V gene encodes CDR1 SGHTA and CDR2 FQGNSA. V lost 5 bases to trimming and J lost 5 bases, with 9 bases between them. The CDR3 contains 12 residues. The CDR3 nucleotides read TGTGCCAGCAGCCGCTCGGGCGAGACCCAGTACTTC. Its protein product is CASSRSGETQYF.

This clonotype was picked up a small number of times. The chain joins TRBV20-1 to TRBJ2-3, with 7 bases aligning to TRBD2. The CDR3 is made up of 15 amino acids. CDR1 and CDR2 (germline): DFQATT, SNEGSKA (reference sequence). V shed 3 bases and J 0 bases; nucleotides not matched to a gene: 6. CDR3 region: CSARAGTTSTDTQYF. CDR3 in DNA: TGCAGTGCTAGGGCCGGGACTACAAGCACAGATACGCAGTATTTT.

In DNA, the CDR3 is TGTGCCAGCAGCTGGGGGACATCGATCACAGATACGCAGTATTTT. This encodes CASSWGTSITDTQYF. The J gene is TRBJ2-3, the V gene TRBV5-6; maybe TRBD1 (6 bases). In germline, CDR1 is SGHDT, CDR2 YYEEEE. The CDR3 has 15 amino acids. The V end was cut by 3 bases, the J end by 2 bases, with 13 bases between.

The chain has TRBV7-9 and TRBJ2-7; D perhaps matches TRBD2 (7 bases). Trimming removed 2 bases at V and 5 bases at J, with 13 bases between. There are 14 residues in the CDR3. Germline CDR1 reads SEHNR; CDR2 reads FQNEAQ (reference sequence). CDR3 amino acids: CASSLRRGGHEQYF. The CDR3 bases are TGTGCCAGCAGCTTACGGAGGGGGGGCCACGAGCAGTACTTC.

The CDR3 nucleotides read TGTGCCAGTAGGTCTAGCGCCAATGAGCAGTTCTTC. This gives the protein CASRSSANEQFF. This chain connects TRBV19 to TRBJ2-1, with D perhaps TRBD2 (6 bases). Trimming shortened V by 6 bases and J by 6 bases, and 9 bases separated the two germline ends. Germline CDR1 and CDR2: LNHDA and SQIVND (reference sequence). This CDR3 contains 12 residues.

The chain joins TRBV7-2 to TRBJ2-5; D is uncertain. Germline V lookup: CDR1 SGHTA, CDR2 FQGNSA. Deletions cut 1 base from V and 4 bases from J, with 7 bases between. The CDR3 runs 13 residues. The DNA of the CDR3 is TGTGCCAGCAGCTTAGATATTGCAGAGACCCAGTACTTC. Its translation is CASSLDIAETQYF.

This clonotype was found a few times. The chain recombines TRBV19 with TRBJ2-7, with D possibly being TRBD1 (7 bases). The CDR3 has 12 residues. Per the germline V gene, CDR1 is LNHDA and CDR2 is SQIVND (reference sequence). Trimming cost V 6 bases and J 5 bases, with 11 bases left between them. DNA of the CDR3: TGTGCCAGTAGCGGAGGGGGCCACGAGCAGTACTTC. Translation: CASSGGGHEQYF.

The gene calls are TRBV29-1 and TRBJ1-2, with D unclear. The CDR3 totals 15 residues. V lost 4 bases to trimming and J lost 8 bases, with 23 bases between them. The germline V gene encodes CDR1 SQVTM and CDR2 ANQGSEA. Here the CDR3 reads CSVVGRYMEGGGYTF. CDR3 DNA sequence: TGCAGCGTTGTGGGTCGATATATGGAGGGTGGAGGCTACACCTTC. The complete variable domain, with remaining parts taken from reference TRBV29-1 and TRBJ1-2, reads SAVISQKPSRDICQRGTSLTIQCQVDSQVTMMFWYRQQPGQSLTLIATANQGSEATYESGFVIDKFPISRPNLTFSTLTVSNMSPEDSSIYLCSVVGRYMEGGGYTFGSGTRLTVV.

The rearrangement uses TRBV11-1 and TRBJ2-2; D may correspond to TRBD1 or TRBD2 (5 bases each). Between the trimmed V and J ends, which lost 5 bases and 0 bases, there was a span of 13 bases. Germline V gene lookup returns CDR1 SGHAT and CDR2 FQDESV (reference sequence). CDR3 length: 16 residues. CDR3 residues: CASSLRGASNTGELFF. The CDR3 bases are TGTGCCAGCAGCCTTAGAGGGGCCTCGAACACCGGGGAGCTGTTTTTT.

This clonotype was found a few times. The V call is TRBV7-8, the J call TRBJ2-1; 13 nucleotides line up with TRBD2. Germline loops: CDR1 SGHVS, CDR2 FQNEAQ. CDR3 length equals 16 residues. V lost 4 bases and J lost 7; bases outside the gene matches: 7. The chain's CDR3 is CASSSGTSGTRNEQFF. The CDR3, as DNA: TGTGCCAGCAGCTCCGGGACTAGCGGGACCAGAAATGAGCAGTTCTTC.

This clonotype occurred many times. The chain joins TRBV5-5 to TRBJ2-1; perhaps D is TRBD1 or TRBD2 (5 bases each). The length of the CDR3 is 16 residues. The germline gives CDR1 SGHKS, CDR2 YYEKEE (reference sequence). Trimming left V 3 bases short and J 2 bases short, with 15 bases between. The CDR3 is CASSWQVRGPYNEQFF. The CDR3 region has the DNA TGTGCCAGCAGCTGGCAGGTCCGGGGCCCCTACAATGAGCAGTTCTTC.

This chain uses TRBV9 with TRBJ2-1; 7 nucleotides match TRBD2. V trimming: 0 bases; J trimming: 4 bases; junction bases outside the gene matches: 7. Germline CDR1 and CDR2: SGDLS and YYNGEE. The CDR3 extends over 16 amino acids. CDR3 bases: TGTGCCAGCAGCGTAGACGGAGCGGGGCCATACAATGAGCAGTTCTTC. Translating it yields CASSVDGAGPYNEQFF.

Concerning this clonotype: Relative to the germline gene, one junction end is altered; a read error may explain this. The rearrangement uses TRBV20-1 and TRBJ2-4; the match to TRBD1 covers 8 bases. CDR3 length: 15 residues. Germline V gives CDR1 DFQATT, CDR2 SNEGSKA (reference sequence). CDR3 sequence (DNA): TGCAGTGCTCGCTTGACAGGGGCCCGGTGGGACATTCAGGACTTC. Its protein product is CSARLTGARWDIQDF.

There are a few counts of this clonotype. The CDR3 region has the DNA TGTGCCAGCAGCTTAGGGGGACAGTTCTACGAGCAGTACTTC. Translation gives CASSLGGQFYEQYF. V is TRBV7-2 and J is TRBJ2-7; 7 positions match TRBD1. The CDR3 consists of 14 residues. The V and J ends lost 1 base and 3 bases, in that order; junction bases with no gene match: 3. CDR1 is SGHTA, CDR2 FQGNSA, per germline.

The table lists this clonotype with a few counts. V is TRBV30 and J is TRBJ1-2; D not certain. Germline CDR1 and CDR2: GTSNPN and SVGIG (reference sequence). V shed 0 bases and J shed 8 bases, with 16 bases lying between them. The CDR3 sequence is 14 residues long. CDR3 sequence: CAWSVSVRFWGYTF. The CDR3 DNA follows: TGTGCCTGGAGTGTATCCGTGCGATTCTGGGGCTACACCTTC.

The chain couples TRBV5-6 to TRBJ1-4; the D gene is possibly TRBD1 (6 bases). This CDR3 comprises 17 residues. The germline gives CDR1 SGHDT, CDR2 YYEEEE. V lost 3 bases, J lost 3 bases, and 18 bases lay in between. This CDR3 is CASSSYRVSVANEKLFF. CDR3 nucleotide sequence: TGTGCCAGCAGCTCCTACAGGGTTTCCGTTGCTAATGAAAAACTGTTTTTT.

This clonotype appeared a few times. This chain joins TRBV5-1 and TRBJ2-5; D is perhaps TRBD1 (6 bases). The germline CDR1 and CDR2 sequences are SGHRS and YFSETQ. This CDR3 has 15 amino acids. The V and J ends lost 5 bases and 5 bases respectively, with 19 bases between them. CDR3 residues: CASRQGVGGEETQYF. CDR3 coding DNA: TGCGCCAGCAGGCAAGGAGTTGGGGGCGAGGAGACCCAGTACTTC.

The V call is TRBV5-1, the J call TRBJ2-5; the D gene could be TRBD1 or TRBD2 (5 bases each). The CDR3 is made up of 16 amino acids. The V end was cut by 4 bases, the J end by 4 bases, with 20 bases between. The germline CDR1 and CDR2 sequences are SGHRS and YFSETQ. The CDR3 DNA sequence: TGCGCCAGCAGCCCAACCGGGACCTCGGGTCGAGAGACCCAGTACTTC. Its translation: CASSPTGTSGRETQYF.

This clonotype was observed a handful of times. This chain connects TRBV9 to TRBJ2-1, with 11 bases lining up with TRBD2. The ends lost 2 bases at V and 1 base at J; junction bases unmatched: 8. There are 18 residues in the CDR3. CDR1 SGDLS and CDR2 YYNGEE come from the germline V gene. The CDR3 sequence: CASSVRLAGYSSYNEQFF. CDR3 coding DNA: TGTGCCAGCAGCGTTAGACTAGCGGGGTACAGTTCCTACAATGAGCAGTTCTTC.

In this sample, this clonotype turned up once. The V and J genes are TRBV3-1 and TRBJ2-1; a possible D gene is TRBD2 (6 bases). Trimming removed 4 bases at V and 1 base at J, with 20 bases between. The CDR3 is 18 residues long. Germline CDR1 LGHDT, CDR2 YNNKEL (reference sequence). The CDR3 DNA is TGTGCCAGCAGCCCAACTCCGGGGCGGGGTCAGTCCTACAATGAGCAGTTCTTC. This encodes CASSPTPGRGQSYNEQFF.

The V call is TRBV7-9, the J call TRBJ2-7; 9 bases match TRBD2. Germline V gives CDR1 SEHNR, CDR2 FQNEAQ (reference sequence). Trimming took 4 bases from V and 5 from J; bases not matched to a gene: 9. CDR3 length equals 15 residues. DNA for the CDR3: TGTGCCAGCAGCTCCGGGACTAGCACAGGAAACGAGCAGTACTTC. Protein: CASSSGTSTGNEQYF.

The chain carries TRBV18 and TRBJ2-3; perhaps TRBD2 as D (6 bases). V gave up 5 bases and J gave up 2 bases, with 11 bases separating them. Germline V gene lookup returns CDR1 KGHSH and CDR2 LQKENI. The CDR3 length is 14 residues. For the CDR3, the DNA is TGTGCCAGCTCAGAGGGACTTAACACAGATACGCAGTATTTT. This gives the protein CASSEGLNTDTQYF.

This clonotype was counted once. The chain couples TRBV9 to TRBJ1-6; D is ambiguous. The V end lost 0 bases, the J end lost 11 bases, and 6 bases lay between the germline ends. Germline V gene sequence: CDR1 SGDLS, CDR2 YYNGEE. CDR3 length: 12 residues. CDR3 protein: CASSVGLPPLHF. CDR3 nucleotide sequence: TGTGCCAGCAGCGTAGGGCTTCCACCCCTCCACTTT.